This TCR beta chain emerged from a study of T-cell memory formation after mild COVID-19. Notes on the study in general: Those CD4+ clones that contracted were mainly in CM and EM (CD8+ ones in EMRA). The pre-infection memory compartment contained some responding clones, suggesting cross-reactive memory joined.

As for this clonotype: Its antigen is not identified.

Germline CDR1 and CDR2: SGHTA and FQGNSA. This CDR3 has 17 residues. Unmatched junction bases numbered 8, after V lost 4 bases and J lost 8 bases. TCRdb re-called the 5' RACE reads through MiXCR, storing one row per CDR3 protein. The profile shows around 180,000 distinct CDR3 sequences, approximately 17% of them singletons. Source material: PBMCs or a T cell subset sorted from them (not recorded which). The chain links TRBV7-2 to TRBJ2-1, with 16 bases lining up with TRBD2. The TCR was taken from a man aged 18 to 30 who had mild COVID-19 (a few samples of this study predate the infection). Cell type and time point are not known. The CDR3 spells CASSSPGLAGGLYEQFF. The CDR3 DNA is TGTGCCAGCAGCTCCCCGGGACTAGCGGGGGGGCTCTATGAGCAGTTCTTC.